The source of this T cell receptor beta chain is a study of shared clonotypes between healthy human individuals. Study background: CD4 naive and memory got three plates each, CD8 naive two, CD8 memory one.

Germline CDR1 SGHAT, CDR2 FQNNGV. Trimming cost V 5 bases and J 5 bases, with 15 bases left between them. The CDR3 has 14 amino acids. Assay used: immunoSEQ multiplex PCR; TCRdb lists only in-frame clones, some missing. The sample has about 2.4 million clones; over 85% are singletons. The receptor was derived from a man younger than 35 in good health. Some clones in this sample may be carry-over from other donors' samples. Sequencing was performed on naive CD4+ T cells from PBMCs. Noted subset: CD45RA+ positively selected. The chain couples TRBV11-2 to TRBJ1-1, with D perhaps TRBD1 (6 bases). The chain's CDR3 is CASSLHPGETEAFF. In DNA form, the CDR3 reads TGTGCCAGCAGCCTTCATCCAGGGGAGACTGAAGCTTTCTTT.